One sample yielded the 31 T cell receptor beta chains listed below, sequenced in a study of CD8 T cells in ankylosing spondylitis. Via MiXCR, TCRdb re-called the 5' RACE reads, giving one row per CDR3 protein. The sample carries around 390,000 distinct CDR3 sequences, about 20% recorded once. Study conclusions and caveats: It appeared that ankylosing spondylitis blood was characterized by a TCR beta motif of under ten highly homologous variants.

No antigens are known for them. Material for sequencing was blood, either unsorted or a sorted T cell fraction (not recorded which). These receptors were taken from a male donor with ankylosing spondylitis.

This clonotype was observed a handful of times. V is TRBV20-1 and J is TRBJ1-4, with 9 bases that match TRBD1. Trimming cost V 5 bases and J 6 bases; bases outside gene matches: 7. CDR1 and CDR2 from the germline V gene are DFQATT and SNEGSKA (reference sequence). The CDR3 covers 14 residues. CDR3 amino acids: CSAETGTGYEKLFF. The CDR3 DNA follows: TGCAGTGCTGAGACCGGGACAGGGTATGAAAAACTGTTTTTT.

The chain carries TRBV28 and TRBJ2-5; TRBD1 is a possible D gene (6 bases). CDR1 and CDR2 from the germline V gene are MDHEN and SYDVKM. The CDR3 covers 16 residues. Between the trimmed V and J ends, which lost 5 bases and 5 bases, there was a span of 21 bases. This CDR3 is CASSNRDTGVAETQYF. The CDR3 nucleotides read TGTGCCAGCAGTAACCGGGACACCGGGGTAGCGGAGACCCAGTACTTC.

The rearrangement uses TRBV5-1 and TRBJ2-5; D is perhaps TRBD2 (6 bases). Per germline, CDR1 SGHRS and CDR2 YFSETQ. Trimming took off 0 bases at V and 1 base at J, with 7 bases between the two ends. The CDR3 contains 14 residues. CDR3 nucleotide sequence: TGCGCCAGCAGCTTGGGGACTATCCAAGAGACCCAGTACTTC. It yields the protein CASSLGTIQETQYF.

The rearrangement uses TRBV19 and TRBJ1-1; D ambiguous. Germline loops: CDR1 LNHDA, CDR2 SQIVND (reference sequence). V lost 10 bases and J lost 2, with 14 bases in between. The CDR3 contains 13 residues. CDR3 region: CATSWAANTEAFF. DNA for the CDR3: TGTGCCACTTCATGGGCAGCTAACACTGAAGCTTTCTTT.

V is TRBV2 and J is TRBJ1-2, with D uncertain. Germline loops: CDR1 SNHLY, CDR2 FYNNEI. V gave up 8 bases and J gave up 4 bases, with 23 bases separating them. The CDR3 is 16 residues long. The CDR3 DNA reads as TGTGCCAGCGGATCGACGTTCGGGCAGCCGACCTATGGCTACACCTTC. Protein sequence: CASGSTFGQPTYGYTF.

This clonotype was seen many times. The rearrangement links TRBV7-2 to TRBJ2-2, with D possibly being TRBD1 (6 bases). Trimming pared 4 bases from V and 3 bases from J, leaving 12 bases between. Germline-derived CDR1 and CDR2 are SGHTA and FQGNSA. The CDR3 is made up of 15 amino acids. The CDR3 sequence is CASSWGRGDTGELFF. The DNA for the CDR3 is TGTGCCAGCAGCTGGGGCAGGGGAGACACCGGGGAGCTGTTTTTT.

This clonotype was counted at least ten times. V gene TRBV7-3 combines with J gene TRBJ2-1; D gene uncertain. V was shortened by 5 bases and J by 9 bases, with 11 bases between the two germline ends. The germline V gene encodes CDR1 SGHTA and CDR2 FQGTGA. The CDR3 is 12 amino acids. The CDR3 nucleotides are TGTGCCAGCAGCCTACGAGGTGGTGAGCAGTTCTTC. Translating gives CASSLRGGEQFF.

The J gene is TRBJ1-4, the V gene TRBV16; possibly TRBD1 for D (5 bases). The ends were cut back, 4 bases at V and 3 bases at J, with 18 bases in the middle. Germline CDR1 KGHSY, CDR2 FQNENV. The CDR3 sequence is 17 residues long. The CDR3 DNA follows: TGTGCCAGCAGCCGCGGGAACAGGCGTGCATCTAATGAAAAACTGTTTTTT. Its protein product is CASSRGNRRASNEKLFF.

The chain employs TRBV7-9 and TRBJ2-7; D is perhaps TRBD1 (5 bases). V gave up 8 bases and J gave up 4 bases, with 21 bases separating them. CDR1 SEHNR and CDR2 FQNEAQ come from the germline V gene (reference sequence). The CDR3 is 15 residues long. CDR3 in DNA: TGTGCCAGCGGGGCTATGCAATACACTTCATACGAGCAGTACTTC. It translates to CASGAMQYTSYEQYF.

The V and J genes are TRBV27 and TRBJ2-7; 10 bases are a match to TRBD2. Germline CDR1 and CDR2: MNHEY and SMNVEV (reference sequence). CDR3 length equals 15 residues. V lost 5 bases to trimming and J lost 5 bases; unmatched junction nucleotides: 9. CDR3 DNA sequence: TGTGCCAGCAGTCCCGTACTAGCGGGAATCCACGAGCAGTACTTC. Translating gives CASSPVLAGIHEQYF.

The chain joins TRBV27 to TRBJ2-2, with a weak D call TRBD1 (6 bases). Trimming pared 4 bases from V and 4 bases from J, leaving 13 bases between. The CDR3 contains 15 residues. From germline, CDR1 is MNHEY and CDR2 SMNVEV (reference sequence). CDR3 DNA: TGTGCCAGCAGTTGGGACACGCCGTCCACCGGGGAGCTGTTTTTT. Encoded protein: CASSWDTPSTGELFF.

This clonotype was counted a few times. The chain uses TRBV5-6 and TRBJ2-7, with TRBD1 identical over 7 bases. With V trimmed by 0 bases and J by 1 base, 7 bases remained unmatched. Germline-derived CDR1 and CDR2 are SGHDT and YYEEEE. The CDR3 sequence is 16 residues long. The CDR3 DNA sequence: TGTGCCAGCAGCTTGGGATACAGGGGTTTGTCCTACGAGCAGTACTTC. Protein sequence: CASSLGYRGLSYEQYF. Full variable domain (outside the CDR3, taken from reference TRBV5-6 and TRBJ2-7): DAGVTQSPTHLIKTRGQQVTLRCSPKSGHDTVSWYQQALGQGPQFIFQYYEEEERQRGNFPDRFSGHQFPNYSSELNVNALLLGDSALYLCASSLGYRGLSYEQYFGPGTRLTVT.

The chain has TRBV3-1 and TRBJ1-4; D not certain. V lost 4 bases and J lost 5, with 14 bases in between. This CDR3 comprises 15 residues. The germline gives CDR1 LGHDT, CDR2 YNNKEL (reference sequence). CDR3 sequence (DNA): TGTGCCAGCAGCCGAACCCGGGCCGAAAATGAAAAACTGTTTTTT. Translated, it gives CASSRTRAENEKLFF.

The chain is built from TRBV20-1 and TRBJ2-5, with D uncertain. Trimming removed 0 bases from V and 5 bases from J, with 25 bases in between. The germline V gene encodes CDR1 DFQATT and CDR2 SNEGSKA (reference sequence). There are 18 residues in the CDR3. The CDR3 bases are TGCAGTGCTAGAGAGAGTAGAGCGAGCAGGACGCCCAAGGAGACCCAGTACTTC. It yields the protein CSARESRASRTPKETQYF.

The V call is TRBV29-1, the J call TRBJ2-1; D is unclear. There are 14 residues in the CDR3. Germline V gene lookup returns CDR1 SQVTM and CDR2 ANQGSEA. Trimming pared 6 bases from V and 3 bases from J, leaving 15 bases between. The CDR3 reads CSVARTLSYNEQFF. CDR3 bases: TGCAGCGTCGCTAGAACCCTCAGCTACAATGAGCAGTTCTTC.

V gene TRBV4-1 combines with J gene TRBJ2-1, with 12 bases matching TRBD2. Germline-derived CDR1 and CDR2 are MGHRA and YSYEKL. The CDR3 loop spans 16 amino acids. The junction had 0 bases not matched to a gene; V was cut back by 0 bases and J by 3 bases. The CDR3 bases are TGCGCCAGCAGCCAAGAGGGACTAGCGGGCTACAATGAGCAGTTCTTC. This encodes CASSQEGLAGYNEQFF.

The rearrangement links TRBV19 to TRBJ2-1; the D is unclear. CDR3 size: 11 residues. Per germline, CDR1 LNHDA and CDR2 SQIVND (reference sequence). V was pared by 6 bases and J by 6 bases, with 6 bases between. DNA of the CDR3: TGTGCCAGTAGGTTTCTCAATGAGCAGTTCTTC. Protein: CASRFLNEQFF.

The V call is TRBV7-9, the J call TRBJ1-2; tentatively, D is TRBD1 (6 bases). Germline CDR1 SEHNR, CDR2 FQNEAQ (reference sequence). The V gene lost 1 base and the J gene lost 7 bases, with 10 bases spanning the gap. The CDR3 covers 13 residues. The CDR3 DNA follows: TGTGCCAGCAGCTTAGAACAGGGACGTGGCTACACCTTC. This codes for CASSLEQGRGYTF.

This clonotype was seen a handful of times. The chain is built from TRBV5-1 and TRBJ2-7; D gene uncertain. Germline V gives CDR1 SGHRS, CDR2 YFSETQ. The CDR3 totals 13 residues. V was trimmed by 2 bases and J by 3 bases, leaving 9 bases between them. CDR3 residues: CASSFDTVYEQYF. The CDR3 DNA follows: TGCGCCAGCAGCTTCGACACTGTCTACGAGCAGTACTTC.

In its sample, this clonotype was seen a few times. The V call is TRBV24-1, the J call TRBJ2-2; the D gene is possibly TRBD2 (6 bases). This CDR3 region has 14 residues. Germline CDR1 reads KGHDR; CDR2 reads SFDVKD. The V end was cut by 7 bases, the J end by 5 bases, with 13 bases between. The CDR3 region has the DNA TGTGCCACCAGGCGGTCCGGGACTACCGGGGAGCTGTTTTTT. Translation: CATRRSGTTGELFF.

This clonotype was observed once. The chain has TRBV28 and TRBJ2-7; D remains ambiguous. CDR1 and CDR2 (germline): MDHEN, SYDVKM. V was clipped by 7 bases and J by 3 bases, with 16 bases between them. The CDR3 runs 14 residues. The CDR3 nucleotides are TGTGCCAGCAATGCGGCCCTATCCCTCTACGAGCAGTACTTC. This sequence encodes CASNAALSLYEQYF.

The gene calls are TRBV3-1 and TRBJ1-1, with D uncertain. This CDR3 contains 16 residues. The germline V gene has CDR1 LGHDT and CDR2 YNNKEL (reference sequence). Trimming cost V 0 bases and J 2 bases, with 13 bases left between them. CDR3 bases: TGTGCCAGCAGCCAAGATGATACGTCGGTTAACACTGAAGCTTTCTTT. The encoded protein is CASSQDDTSVNTEAFF. Full variable domain (missing parts from reference TRBV3-1 and TRBJ1-1): DTAVSQTPKYLVTQMGNDKSIKCEQNLGHDTMYWYKQDSKKFLKIMFSYNNKELIINETVPNRFSPKSPDKAHLNLHINSLELGDSAVYFCASSQDDTSVNTEAFFGQGTRLTVV.

This clonotype was detected once. Written as DNA, the CDR3 is TGCAGTGCTAGAGATAACGATACGCAGTATTTT. Translating it yields CSARDNDTQYF. The rearrangement links TRBV20-1 to TRBJ2-3; D is undetermined. V was shortened by 0 bases and J by 6 bases, with 4 bases between the two germline ends. CDR1 DFQATT and CDR2 SNEGSKA come from the germline V gene (reference sequence). The CDR3 length is 11 residues.

V usage is TRBV2 and J usage is TRBJ2-2; 7 bases align to TRBD2. Per germline, CDR1 SNHLY and CDR2 FYNNEI. The CDR3 consists of 13 residues. The V and J ends lost 7 bases and 3 bases, in that order; junction bases with no gene match: 2. CDR3 in amino acids: CASKRGYTGELFF. For the CDR3, the DNA is TGTGCCAGCAAGCGGGGTTACACCGGGGAGCTGTTTTTT.

The DNA for the CDR3 is TGTGCCAGCAGTCGCACAGGGGGCAGGGGTAATTCACCCCTCCACTTT. Amino acid sequence: CASSRTGGRGNSPLHF. The rearrangement joins TRBV12-3 or TRBV12-4 to TRBJ1-6, with TRBD1 identical over 9 bases. The V gene end was trimmed by 5 bases and the J gene end by 6 bases; junction bases not matched to a gene: 8. There are 16 residues in the CDR3.

This clonotype occurred a few times. The chain couples TRBV7-2 to TRBJ1-2; D is ambiguous. With 5 bases removed from V and 1 base from J, the gap between germline ends came to 8 bases. Germline V gives CDR1 SGHTA, CDR2 FQGNSA. This CDR3 comprises 13 residues. Written as DNA, the CDR3 is TGTGCCAGCAGCCCGCGGGGTAACTATGGCTACACCTTC. Its protein product is CASSPRGNYGYTF.

The chain uses TRBV20-1 and TRBJ2-1; TRBD2 agrees at 8 bases. Germline trimming cut 1 base from V and 10 bases from J; bases unmatched to any gene: 12. CDR3 length: 15 residues. CDR1 is DFQATT, CDR2 SNEGSKA, per germline (reference sequence). CDR3 in DNA: TGCAGTGCTAGAGGGTTCCGGGAGGGCCGTGGAGAGCAGTTCTTC. The encoded protein is CSARGFREGRGEQFF.

The chain employs TRBV5-6 and TRBJ2-3; 7 bases agree with TRBD2. With V trimmed by 4 bases and J by 2 bases, 7 bases remained unmatched. CDR1 and CDR2 from the germline V gene are SGHDT and YYEEEE. There are 15 residues in the CDR3. As DNA, the CDR3 is TGTGCCAGCAGCACCGGACTAGGCCTCACAGATACGCAGTATTTT. Translated: CASSTGLGLTDTQYF.

The chain has TRBV4-2 and TRBJ1-6, with 8 nucleotides matching TRBD1. The CDR3 consists of 16 residues. V dropped 0 bases and J dropped 7; count of bases not matched to a gene: 5. Germline V lookup: CDR1 LGHNA, CDR2 YNFKEQ. The CDR3 spells CASSQDLRTGNSPLHF. CDR3 sequence (DNA): TGTGCCAGCAGCCAAGATCTTCGGACAGGGAATTCACCCCTCCACTTT.

This clonotype was recorded a few times. The chain joins TRBV12-3 or TRBV12-4 to TRBJ1-5; D may be TRBD1 (6 bases). Trimming shortened V by 0 bases and J by 5 bases, and 11 bases separated the two germline ends. CDR3 size: 15 residues. The CDR3 nucleotides read TGTGCCAGCAGTTTAGCAGGACGGGGGCATCAGCCCCAGCATTTT. Encoded protein: CASSLAGRGHQPQHF.

V usage is TRBV7-2 and J usage is TRBJ2-5; D ambiguous. The germline CDR1 and CDR2 sequences are SGHTA and FQGNSA. V was clipped by 0 bases and J by 1 base, with 9 bases between them. This CDR3 has 15 amino acids. CDR3 in amino acids: CASSLASGFQETQYF. The CDR3 DNA sequence: TGTGCCAGCAGCTTAGCTTCTGGTTTCCAAGAGACCCAGTACTTC.